Listed below are T cell receptor beta chains from one sample, sequenced in a study of response to subunit inactivated influenza vaccine. TCRdb re-called the RT-PCR reads with MiXCR, one entry per CDR3 protein. The repertoire holds 500,000 to 750,000 distinct CDR3 sequences, 12% to 15% seen once, with more than 9.5% in the top ten. The sample here was PBMCs from blood, taken approximately 12 days after vaccination. All receptors come from a man in his fifties or sixties who received an inactivated influenza vaccine. The CDR3 runs from the conserved cysteine through the conserved F or W. A D gene is named only where the DNA matches it firmly. Part of the rows lack a size; the others show once, few, many or a class for expanded clones.

J gene | clone size | V gene | D gene | CDR3 protein | CDR3 DNA
TRBJ2-3 | few | TRBV20-1 | TRBD2 | CSARQGLGTDTQYF | TGCAGTGCTAGACAGGGACTAGGCACAGATACGCAGTATTTT
TRBJ1-5 | few | TRBV4-2 | . | CASSQDSGRGNQPQHF | TGTGCCAGCAGCCAAGATTCGGGCAGGGGAAATCAGCCCCAGCATTTT
TRBJ2-3 | . | TRBV7-2 | TRBD1 | CASSPRTGSGDTQYF | TGTGCCAGCAGCCCCCGGACAGGGAGTGGGGATACGCAGTATTTT
TRBJ2-2 | few | TRBV27 | TRBD2 | CASSLRSGRSTGELFF | TGTGCCAGCAGTTTAAGAAGCGGGAGAAGCACCGGGGAGCTGTTTTTT
TRBJ2-2 | many | TRBV29-1 | TRBD2 | CSVGTSGANTGELFF | TGCAGCGTCGGGACTAGCGGGGCGAACACCGGGGAGCTGTTTTTT
TRBJ1-5 | few | TRBV5-6 | . | CASSYRGAPYSNQPQHF | TGTGCCAGCAGCTATCGGGGGGCCCCTTATAGCAATCAGCCCCAGCATTTT
TRBJ2-2 | few | TRBV5-1 | . | CASSRDRWAVTGELFF | TGCGCCAGCAGCAGGGACCGTTGGGCGGTCACCGGGGAGCTGTTTTTT
TRBJ1-5 | many | TRBV9 | TRBD1 | CASSPGQHQPQHF | TGTGCCAGCAGCCCGGGACAGCATCAGCCCCAGCATTTT
TRBJ1-6 | few | TRBV19 | . | CASKEGVSYNSPLHF | TGTGCCAGTAAGGAGGGAGTCTCCTATAATTCACCCCTCCACTTT
TRBJ2-3 | few | TRBV21-1 | . | CASSTRVDRTDTQYF | TGTGCCAGCAGCACCAGAGTTGATCGCACAGATACGCAGTATTTT
TRBJ2-2 | . | TRBV2 | . | CASSAQGPRGTGELFF | TGTGCCAGCAGTGCACAGGGCCCTCGTGGCACCGGGGAGCTGTTTTTT
TRBJ2-3 | . | TRBV24-1 | . | CATSDLWARADTQYF | TGTGCCACCAGTGATTTGTGGGCGCGCGCAGATACGCAGTATTTT
TRBJ2-3 | . | TRBV7-8 | . | CASSLVARETDTQYF | TGTGCCAGCAGCTTAGTAGCGCGAGAGACAGATACGCAGTATTTT
TRBJ2-5 | few | TRBV29-1 | . | CSVGAGPQETQYF | TGCAGCGTTGGGGCTGGACCCCAAGAGACCCAGTACTTC
TRBJ2-5 | few | TRBV4-2 | . | CASSQIGITVRETQYF | TGTGCCAGCAGCCAAATTGGTATTACGGTTCGGGAGACCCAGTACTTC
TRBJ1-5 | few | TRBV18 | . | CASSPTPGGNQPQHF | TGTGCCAGCTCCCCCACCCCAGGGGGCAATCAGCCCCAGCATTTT
TRBJ1-1 | few | TRBV7-9 | TRBD1 | CASSYHPDRSEAFF | TGTGCCAGCAGCTATCACCCGGACAGGTCTGAAGCTTTCTTT
TRBJ1-6 | many | TRBV7-9 | . | CASSLGSSPLHF | TGTGCCAGCAGCTTAGGGAGTTCACCCCTCCACTTT
TRBJ1-1 | few | TRBV7-8 | . | CASSSYREDTEAFF | TGTGCCAGCAGCTCTTACAGGGAGGACACTGAAGCTTTCTTT
TRBJ2-3 | few | TRBV4-3 | . | CASSQESASDTQYF | TGCGCCAGCAGCCAAGAGTCAGCGTCAGATACGCAGTATTTT
TRBJ1-2 | . | TRBV7-8 | TRBD1 | CASRAQGASYGYTF | TGTGCCAGCAGAGCCCAGGGGGCTAGCTATGGCTACACCTTC
TRBJ2-2 | . | TRBV12-3/TRBV12-4 | TRBD2 | CASRPSGGANGELFF | TGTGCCAGCAGACCTAGCGGGGGGGCCAACGGGGAGCTGTTTTTT
TRBJ1-1 | . | TRBV5-1 | . | CASSLGQTMNTEAFF | TGCGCCAGCAGCTTGGGACAGACCATGAACACTGAAGCTTTCTTT
TRBJ2-5 | . | TRBV5-1 | TRBD2 | CASSFTSGREFQETQYF | TGCGCCAGCAGCTTTACTAGCGGGAGGGAATTTCAAGAGACCCAGTACTTC
TRBJ2-7 | . | TRBV4-1 | . | CASSQEMATSYEQYF | TGCGCCAGCAGCCAAGAGATGGCCACCTCTTACGAGCAGTACTTC
TRBJ1-5 | many | TRBV5-1 | . | CASSLASGDNQPQHF | TGCGCCAGCAGCTTGGCTTCAGGTGACAATCAGCCCCAGCATTTT
TRBJ1-5 | few | TRBV12-3/TRBV12-4 | . | CASSFSGAHQPQHF | TGTGCCAGCAGTTTTTCAGGGGCACATCAGCCCCAGCATTTT
TRBJ1-1 | few | TRBV5-6 | . | CASSVRGRNTEAFF | TGTGCCAGCAGCGTCAGGGGCCGCAATACTGAAGCTTTCTTT
TRBJ2-2 | few | TRBV28 | TRBD1 | CATDKEGAGTGELFF | TGTGCCACCGATAAAGAGGGGGCGGGCACCGGGGAGCTGTTTTTT
TRBJ2-1 | . | TRBV4-1 | TRBD2 | CASSPHFVLAGGYNEQFF | TGCGCCAGCAGCCCGCATTTCGTTCTAGCGGGAGGCTACAATGAGCAGTTCTTC
TRBJ2-3 | . | TRBV20-1 | TRBD2 | CSARDLLAGGRSDTQYF | TGCAGTGCTAGAGATCTGCTAGCGGGGGGCCGCTCAGATACGCAGTATTTT
TRBJ1-4 | . | TRBV4-1 | . | CASRGRDEKLFF | TGCGCCAGCAGGGGAAGGGATGAAAAACTGTTTTTT
TRBJ2-1 | . | TRBV20-1 | TRBD2 | CSATSGNYNEQFF | TGCAGTGCTACTAGCGGTAATTACAATGAGCAGTTCTTC
TRBJ2-5 | few | TRBV28 | . | CASRIGGGLETQYF | TGTGCCAGCAGAATAGGGGGGGGCTTGGAGACCCAGTACTTC
TRBJ2-3 | . | TRBV10-3 | TRBD2 | CAISDTSDRSQYF | TGTGCCATCAGTGATACTAGCGACCGATCCCAGTATTTT